The 30 T cell receptor beta chains listed next were all sequenced from one sample in a study of shared clonotypes between healthy human individuals. Here immunoSEQ multiplex PCR was the method, and the copy in TCRdb shows in-frame clones only, minus some. The sample contains about 1.1 million clones, approximately 80% of which appear only once. The sequencing sample was made of memory CD4+ T cells from PBMCs. Subset noted: CD45RA-negative fraction. The receptors originated from a man between 18 and 35 years old in good health. Some clones in this sample may be carry-over from other donors' samples.

The chain recombines TRBV28 with TRBJ1-1; tentatively, D is TRBD1 (6 bases). The CDR3 totals 15 residues. Trimming left V 4 bases short and J 7 bases short, with 19 bases between. Germline values: CDR1 MDHEN, CDR2 SYDVKM. CDR3 amino acids: CASSSQGHEGSEAFF. CDR3 coding DNA: TGTGCCAGCAGTTCTCAGGGACATGAGGGGAGTGAAGCTTTCTTT. Supplemented by reference TRBV28 and TRBJ1-1, the full variable domain reads DVKVTQSSRYLVKRTGEKVFLECVQDMDHENMFWYRQDPGLGLRLIYFSYDVKMKEKGDIPEGYSVSREKKERFSLILESASTNQTSMYLCASSSQGHEGSEAFFGQGTRLTVV.

The chain links TRBV28 to TRBJ2-1; D remains ambiguous. This CDR3 region has 15 residues. Germline loops: CDR1 MDHEN, CDR2 SYDVKM. V dropped 3 bases and J dropped 6 bases, with 15 bases sitting between them. The CDR3 DNA is TGTGCCAGCAGTTTGCCCGGGCCCAAGGTCAATGAGCAGTTCTTC. Amino acids: CASSLPGPKVNEQFF.

Note on this clone: Within the sample, other DNA sequences also encode this same CDR3. The chain employs TRBV6-5 and TRBJ1-2, with D uncertain. The CDR3 has 13 amino acids. Between the trimmed V and J ends, which lost 0 bases and 2 bases, there was a span of 4 bases. Germline V lookup: CDR1 MNHEY, CDR2 SVGAGI. The CDR3 coding sequence is TGTGCCAGCAGTTACTCCGGGAACTATGGCTACACCTTC. It codes for CASSYSGNYGYTF.

The rearrangement joins TRBV7-8 to TRBJ1-5; no definite D call. The germline CDR1 and CDR2 sequences are SGHVS and FQNEAQ. The CDR3 runs to 16 residues. Trimming cost V 5 bases and J 0 bases, with 14 bases left between them. CDR3 loop: CASSQLYGNSNQPQHF. CDR3 nucleotides: TGTGCCAGCAGCCAACTTTACGGAAATAGCAATCAGCCCCAGCATTTT.

For the CDR3, the DNA is TGTGCCAGCAGTATGGTAAATGAGGCTAACTATGGCTACACCTTC. This codes for CASSMVNEANYGYTF. The chain is built from TRBV28 and TRBJ1-2, with D uncertain. With 5 bases removed from V and 0 bases from J, the gap between germline ends came to 13 bases. The CDR3 contains 15 residues. CDR1 and CDR2 (germline): MDHEN, SYDVKM.

This chain connects TRBV5-1 to TRBJ1-1; 7 nucleotides line up with TRBD1. Germline V gene data show CDR1 as SGHRS and CDR2 as YFSETQ. The trim removed 4 bases at V and 0 bases at J, leaving 12 bases unmatched. This CDR3 contains 17 residues. The CDR3: CASSRGDSRNMNTEAFF. The CDR3 DNA reads as TGCGCCAGCAGCAGAGGGGACAGCCGTAACATGAACACTGAAGCTTTCTTT. Filled out from reference TRBV5-1 and TRBJ1-1, the complete variable domain reads KAGVTQTPRYLIKTRGQQVTLSCSPISGHRSVSWYQQTPGQGLQFLFEYFSETQRNKGNFPGRFSGRQFSNSRSEMNVSTLELGDSALYLCASSRGDSRNMNTEAFFGQGTRLTVV.

At least ten counts were recorded for this clone. This CDR3 is also generated by other DNA sequences in the sample. The V gene is TRBV11-2, the J gene TRBJ2-1, with D perhaps TRBD1 or TRBD2 (6 bases each). Germline V gene lookup returns CDR1 SGHAT and CDR2 FQNNGV. Trimming shortened V by 0 bases and J by 2 bases, and 8 bases separated the two germline ends. CDR3 length equals 15 residues. CDR3 coding DNA: TGTGCCAGCAGCTTAGACGGGGGCGCCTACAATGAGCAGTTCTTC. This codes for CASSLDGGAYNEQFF. Based on the CDR3 plus reference TRBV11-2 and TRBJ2-1, the full variable domain is EAGVAQSPRYKIIEKRQSVAFWCNPISGHATLYWYQQILGQGPKLLIQFQNNGVVDDSQLPKDRFSAERLKGVDSTLKIQPAKLEDSAVYLCASSLDGGAYNEQFFGPGTRLTVL.

CDR3 sequence reads: CAWMVTGNPGGANVLTF. CDR3 DNA sequence: TGTGCCTGGATGGTGACAGGGAATCCGGGAGGGGCCAACGTCCTGACTTTC. This rearrangement joins TRBV30 to TRBJ2-6; the match to TRBD1 covers 7 bases. V gave up 4 bases and J gave up 4 bases; unmatched junction bases: 13. Germline lookup yields CDR1 GTSNPN and CDR2 SVGIG (reference sequence). The CDR3 is 17 residues long. Variable domain in full (rest from reference TRBV30 and TRBJ2-6): SQTIHQWPATLVQPVGSPLSLECTVEGTSNPNLYWYRQAAGRGLQLLFYSVGIGQISSEVPQNLSASRPQDRQFILSSKKLLLSDSGFYLCAWMVTGNPGGANVLTFGAGSRLTVL.

Details on this clone: Compared with germline, one end of the junction differs, possibly owing to a read error. Other DNA sequences in the same sample also yield this CDR3. The chain recombines TRBV5-3 with TRBJ2-7, with 10 bases matching TRBD2. TRBV5-3 is recorded as an ORF, its role being uncertain. This CDR3 is 15 amino acids long. This chain's CDR3 is CARSLAPGTSVPWPF. The DNA for the CDR3 is TGTGCCAGAAGCTTGGCCCCCGGGACTAGCGTACCCTGGCCCTTC.

This clone was seen just once. The rearrangement uses TRBV10-2 and TRBJ1-5; D is ambiguous. V lost 7 bases to trimming and J lost 0 bases, with 10 bases between them. This CDR3 spans 14 amino acids. Germline V gene data show CDR1 as WSHSY and CDR2 as SAAADI. The CDR3 loop reads CASTAKNSNQPQHF. The CDR3, as DNA: TGCGCCAGCACCGCGAAAAATAGCAATCAGCCCCAGCATTTT.

This sequence joins TRBV4-1 and TRBJ1-4; 7 bases match TRBD1. V lost 1 base and J lost 4; bases outside the gene matches: 6. The CDR3 is 16 amino acids. CDR1 is MGHRA, CDR2 YSYEKL, per germline. The CDR3 DNA reads as TGCGCCAGCAGCCAAGGAAGCCAGGGGGTTAATGAAAAACTGTTTTTT. Translating it yields CASSQGSQGVNEKLFF.

This clone was found once. The sample carries other DNA sequences with the same CDR3. The chain combines TRBV9 with TRBJ1-1; no reliable D call. The germline V gene encodes CDR1 SGDLS and CDR2 YYNGEE. Deletions cut 0 bases from V and 0 bases from J, with 6 bases between. The CDR3 loop spans 14 amino acids. DNA of the CDR3: TGTGCCAGCAGCGTAGAGGGCATGAACACTGAAGCTTTCTTT. Translation: CASSVEGMNTEAFF. Together with reference TRBV9 and TRBJ1-1, the CDR3 gives the full variable domain: DSGVTQTPKHLITATGQRVTLRCSPRSGDLSVYWYQQSLDQGLQFLIQYYNGEERAKGNILERFSAQQFPDLHSELNLSSLELGDSALYFCASSVEGMNTEAFFGQGTRLTVV.

This clone was recorded only once. The rearrangement joins TRBV27 to TRBJ2-7, with no clear D. V lost 5 bases and J lost 2, with 13 bases in between. The germline gives CDR1 MNHEY, CDR2 SMNVEV (reference sequence). The CDR3 totals 14 residues. The CDR3 region has the DNA TGTGCCAGCAGTAAGCTCAGTTATCCCTACGAGCAGTACTTC. Residues: CASSKLSYPYEQYF.

This chain connects TRBV7-3 to TRBJ1-2; no reliable D call. The CDR3 totals 14 residues. Between the trimmed V and J ends, which lost 5 bases and 8 bases, there was a span of 18 bases. Germline assignment: CDR1 SGHTA and CDR2 FQGTGA. CDR3 DNA: TGTGCCAGCAGCCCTTCCCCTCGCCTGCTGGGCTACACCTTC. Protein: CASSPSPRLLGYTF.

The chain combines TRBV7-9 with TRBJ1-5; D may be TRBD1 (5 bases). CDR1 SEHNR and CDR2 FQNEAQ come from the germline V gene (reference sequence). The CDR3 spans 15 residues. The V gene lost 4 bases and the J gene lost 7 bases, with 17 bases spanning the gap. CDR3 nucleotides: TGTGCCAGCAGCTCCCAACCCGGGGGGACGCAGCCCCAGCATTTT. Translated: CASSSQPGGTQPQHF. Full variable domain (rest looked up from reference TRBV7-9 and TRBJ1-5): DTGVSQNPRHKITKRGQNVTFRCDPISEHNRLYWYRQTLGQGPEFLTYFQNEAQLEKSRLLSDRFSAERPKGSFSTLEIQRTEQGDSAMYLCASSSQPGGTQPQHFGDGTRLSIL.

This chain connects TRBV19 to TRBJ1-4; D gene unclear. This CDR3 comprises 14 residues. The germline V gene encodes CDR1 LNHDA and CDR2 SQIVND (reference sequence). V dropped 5 bases and J dropped 0 bases, with 7 bases sitting between them. In nucleotides, the CDR3 is TGTGCCAGTAGTCGGAACCCAACTAATGAAAAACTGTTTTTT. Its translation: CASSRNPTNEKLFF.

Remarks on this clone: Within the sample, other DNA sequences also encode this same CDR3. The V gene is TRBV28, the J gene TRBJ2-5; TRBD2 matches at 7 bases. CDR1 is MDHEN, CDR2 SYDVKM, per germline. The trim removed 5 bases at V and 5 bases at J, leaving 8 bases unmatched. The CDR3 contains 14 residues. The CDR3 here is CASSTPSGKETQYF. As DNA, the CDR3 is TGTGCCAGCAGTACCCCCAGCGGGAAGGAGACCCAGTACTTC.

The genes are TRBV7-9 and TRBJ2-5; 9 bases are shared with TRBD2. The CDR3 is 15 residues long. Looked up from germline, CDR1 is SEHNR and CDR2 is FQNEAQ (reference sequence). V was clipped by 1 base and J by 5 bases; unmatched bases: 5. CDR3 protein: CASSLGASGAETQYF. The DNA for the CDR3 is TGTGCCAGCAGCTTAGGGGCTAGCGGGGCCGAGACCCAGTACTTC. Combining the CDR3 with reference TRBV7-9 and TRBJ2-5 gives the whole variable domain DTGVSQNPRHKITKRGQNVTFRCDPISEHNRLYWYRQTLGQGPEFLTYFQNEAQLEKSRLLSDRFSAERPKGSFSTLEIQRTEQGDSAMYLCASSLGASGAETQYFGPGTRLLVL.

The genes are TRBV6-5 and TRBJ2-1; D is possibly TRBD1 or TRBD2 (6 bases each). V was clipped by 8 bases and J by 8 bases, with 19 bases between them. CDR3 length: 14 amino acids. CDR1 is MNHEY, CDR2 SVGAGI, per germline. DNA for the CDR3: TGTGCCAGCCGCGTTGCACAGGGAGGCTATGAGCAGTTCTTC. It encodes CASRVAQGGYEQFF.

This rearrangement joins TRBV18 to TRBJ1-2; tentative D call: TRBD1 (6 bases). V was trimmed by 3 bases and J by 4 bases, leaving 12 bases between them. CDR1 and CDR2 from the germline V gene are KGHSH and LQKENI. This CDR3 has 14 residues. The CDR3 here is CASSPDSALYGYTF. DNA of the CDR3: TGTGCCAGCTCACCGGACAGTGCCCTCTATGGCTACACCTTC. The full variable domain, with the rest looked up from reference TRBV18 and TRBJ1-2, is NAGVMQNPRHLVRRRGQEARLRCSPMKGHSHVYWYRQLPEEGLKFMVYLQKENIIDESGMPKERFSAEFPKEGPSILRIQQVVRGDSAAYFCASSPDSALYGYTFGSGTRLTVV.

The J gene is TRBJ2-3, the V gene TRBV6-5; D is undetermined. Germline V gives CDR1 MNHEY, CDR2 SVGAGI. Between the trimmed V and J ends, which lost 6 bases and 8 bases, there was a span of 12 bases. The CDR3 length is 12 residues. CDR3 residues: CASSRRTGTQYF. CDR3 coding DNA: TGTGCCAGCAGCCGTAGGACGGGTACGCAGTATTTT.

The V call is TRBV6-6, the J call TRBJ1-2; D may be TRBD1 (5 bases). The CDR3 contains 15 residues. Looked up from germline, CDR1 is MNHNY and CDR2 is SVGAGI (reference sequence). The V end lost 4 bases, the J end lost 3 bases, and 15 bases lay between the germline ends. The CDR3 DNA reads as TGTGCCAGCAGTTCCCCCGGTGGGGGTGACTATGGCTACACCTTC. Protein: CASSSPGGGDYGYTF.

V gene TRBV11-3 combines with J gene TRBJ2-3; a possible D gene is TRBD1 (5 bases). This CDR3 comprises 15 residues. The germline CDR1 and CDR2 sequences are SGHNT and YENEEA. Between the trimmed V and J ends, which lost 1 base and 4 bases, there was a span of 12 bases. CDR3 sequence reads: CASSLGGIDSDTQYF. DNA for the CDR3: TGTGCCAGCAGCTTAGGGGGCATCGACTCAGATACGCAGTATTTT.

The chain has TRBV28 and TRBJ2-5; a weak D match, TRBD1 (6 bases). Germline V lookup: CDR1 MDHEN, CDR2 SYDVKM. V lost 6 bases, J lost 7 bases, and 21 bases lay in between. The CDR3 contains 15 residues. The CDR3 loop is CASSPQDRSRGTQYF. CDR3 bases: TGTGCCAGCAGCCCACAGGACAGATCAAGAGGGACCCAGTACTTC.

Note on this clone: A much more abundant neighbour one base away suggests this may be a read error. This CDR3 is also generated by other DNA sequences in the sample. This chain connects TRBV30 to TRBJ1-2; perhaps TRBD1 as D (6 bases). This CDR3 has 14 amino acids. Germline CDR1 GTSNPN, CDR2 SVGIG (reference sequence). This CDR3 is CAWKRTASNYGYTF. CDR3 DNA sequence: TGTGCTTGGAAACGGACAGCCTCTAACTATGGCTACACCTTC. Filled out from reference TRBV30 and TRBJ1-2, the complete variable domain reads SQTIHQWPATLVQPVGSPLSLECTVEGTSNPNLYWYRQAAGRGLQLLFYSVGIGQISSEVPQNLSASRPQDRQFILSSKKLLLSDSGFYLCAWKRTASNYGYTFGSGTRLTVV.

The V call is TRBV7-8, the J call TRBJ1-1; unclear D gene. There are 14 residues in the CDR3. V was trimmed by 3 bases and J by 1 base, leaving 9 bases between them. CDR1 and CDR2 (germline): SGHVS, FQNEAQ. In DNA, the CDR3 is TGTGCCAGCAGCTTGTTGTCAGGGAACACTGAAGCTTTCTTT. This encodes CASSLLSGNTEAFF. Combining the CDR3 with reference TRBV7-8 and TRBJ1-1 gives the whole variable domain GAGVSQSPRYKVAKRGQDVALRCDPISGHVSLFWYQQALGQGPEFLTYFQNEAQLDKSGLPSDRFFAERPEGSVSTLKIQRTQQEDSAVYLCASSLLSGNTEAFFGQGTRLTVV.

This sequence joins TRBV28 and TRBJ2-5; D possibly corresponds to TRBD1 (6 bases). V dropped 4 bases and J dropped 5 bases, with 11 bases sitting between them. CDR1 is MDHEN and CDR2 is SYDVKM in the germline V gene. This CDR3 spans 13 amino acids. CDR3 in amino acids: CASSSGQLETQYF. CDR3 nucleotide sequence: TGTGCCAGCAGTTCAGGACAGTTGGAGACCCAGTACTTC. Drawing the rest from reference TRBV28 and TRBJ2-5, the complete variable domain is DVKVTQSSRYLVKRTGEKVFLECVQDMDHENMFWYRQDPGLGLRLIYFSYDVKMKEKGDIPEGYSVSREKKERFSLILESASTNQTSMYLCASSSGQLETQYFGPGTRLLVL.

The V gene is TRBV10-2, the J gene TRBJ1-2; D uncertain. Per the germline V gene, CDR1 is WSHSY and CDR2 is SAAADI. This CDR3 is built from 13 residues. Trimming removed 3 bases from V and 8 bases from J, with 13 bases in between. In nucleotides, the CDR3 is TGCGCCAGCAGTGAAGACCCCTTCGGAGGCTACACCTTC. Translating it yields CASSEDPFGGYTF.

The gene calls are TRBV5-1 and TRBJ2-3, with 9 bases matching TRBD1. CDR3 size: 16 residues. The V segment lost 4 bases and the J segment 5 bases; nucleotides outside the gene matches: 11. CDR1 and CDR2 (germline): SGHRS, YFSETQ. CDR3 sequence: CASSGVPGQGGDTQYF. The CDR3 bases are TGCGCCAGCAGCGGCGTACCGGGACAGGGAGGAGATACGCAGTATTTT.

Comments on this clone: This same CDR3 is encoded by further DNA sequences in the sample. This sequence joins TRBV28 and TRBJ2-2, with D possibly TRBD2 on 6 matching bases. The CDR3 has 14 residues. CDR1 and CDR2 from the germline V gene are MDHEN and SYDVKM. Trimming stripped 2 bases from V and 5 bases from J, with 9 bases between. Here the CDR3 DNA reads TGTGCCAGCAGTTTAGGAGGGGTGACCGGGGAGCTGTTTTTT. Its translation is CASSLGGVTGELFF.